A single sample gave rise to the 2 T cell receptor beta chains below, sequenced in a study of T cells in Graves' hyperthyroidism and ophthalmopathy. Amplified TCR beta CDR3 regions derived from RNA transcripts. An initial round of RT-PCR targeting the TCR CDR3 relied on the HTBI primer set. One entry per CDR3 protein, called by TCRdb with MiXCR from the multiplex PCR reads. The sample records more than 550,000 distinct CDR3 sequences, roughly 17% being singletons. Sequencing was done on a sample of blood. Source of these receptors: a man over 45 with Graves' hyperthyroidism.

This clonotype was seen ten or more times. The chain combines TRBV5-1 with TRBJ2-1; 7 nucleotides agree with TRBD1. Germline loops: CDR1 SGHRS, CDR2 YFSETQ. Trimming took 4 bases from V and 1 from J; bases not matched to a gene: 5. The CDR3 covers 15 residues. CDR3 in DNA: TGCGCCAGCAGCCCCTGGGACAGTTCCTACAATGAGCAGTTCTTC. Translated, it gives CASSPWDSSYNEQFF.

The CDR3: CASSLLLGGCGYTF. DNA of the CDR3: TGTGCCAGCAGTTTGTTGCTAGGGGGCTGTGGCTACACCTTC. The chain uses TRBV12-3 or TRBV12-4 and TRBJ1-2; 7 nucleotides align to TRBD1. The V and J ends lost 3 bases and 7 bases, in that order; junction bases with no gene match: 8. This CDR3 region has 14 residues.